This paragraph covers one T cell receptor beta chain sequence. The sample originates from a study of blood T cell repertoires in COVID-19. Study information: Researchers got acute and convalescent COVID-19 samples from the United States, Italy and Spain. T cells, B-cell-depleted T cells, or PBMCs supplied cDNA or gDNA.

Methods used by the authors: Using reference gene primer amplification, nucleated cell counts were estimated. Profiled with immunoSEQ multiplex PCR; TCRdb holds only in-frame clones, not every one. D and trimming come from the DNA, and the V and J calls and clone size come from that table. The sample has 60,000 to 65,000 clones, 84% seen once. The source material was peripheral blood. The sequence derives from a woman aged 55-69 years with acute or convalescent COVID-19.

CDR3 DNA sequence: TGTGCCAGCAGCCAAGAGACAAAGAGCTCCTATAATTCACCCCTCCACTTT. Protein: CASSQETKSSYNSPLHF. The chain is built from TRBV4-2 and TRBJ1-6; D unclear. The V gene lost 0 bases and the J gene lost 0 bases, with 9 bases spanning the gap. This CDR3 region has 17 residues. CDR1 and CDR2 from the germline V gene are LGHNA and YNFKEQ.